Listed here is a single T cell receptor beta chain. There are 12 residues in the CDR3. Trimming pared 1 base from V and 6 bases from J, leaving 4 bases between. The germline V gene encodes CDR1 SGHRS and CDR2 YFSETQ. These data belong to a study of control samples from healthy donors and cancer patients. Method: immunoSEQ multiplex PCR; TCRdb's copy keeps in-frame clones and lacks some. The sample contains about 120,000 clones, more than 80% of which appear only once. What was sequenced was PBMCs. The chain combines TRBV5-1 with TRBJ2-2; no reliable D call. The clonotype comes from a woman in her fifties or sixties with colorectal cancer. The CDR3 protein is CASSLPPGELFF. CDR3 nucleotides: TGCGCCAGCAGCTTGCCGCCCGGGGAGCTGTTTTTT.